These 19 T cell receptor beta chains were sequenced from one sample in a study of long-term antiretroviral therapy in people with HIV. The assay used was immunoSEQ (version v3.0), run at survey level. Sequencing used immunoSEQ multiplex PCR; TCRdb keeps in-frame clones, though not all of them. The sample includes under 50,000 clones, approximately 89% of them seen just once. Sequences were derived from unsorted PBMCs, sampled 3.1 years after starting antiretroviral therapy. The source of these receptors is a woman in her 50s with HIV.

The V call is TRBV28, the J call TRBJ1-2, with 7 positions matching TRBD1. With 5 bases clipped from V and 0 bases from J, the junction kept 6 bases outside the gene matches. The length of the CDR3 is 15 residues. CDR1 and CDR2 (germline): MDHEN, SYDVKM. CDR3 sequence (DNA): TGTGCCAGCAGTCCCGGGACAGTTGCTAACTATGGCTACACCTTC. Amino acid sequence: CASSPGTVANYGYTF.

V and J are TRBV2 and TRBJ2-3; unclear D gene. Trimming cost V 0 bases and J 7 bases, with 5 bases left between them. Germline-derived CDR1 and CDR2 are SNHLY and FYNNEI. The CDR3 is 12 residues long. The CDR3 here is CASSEAPNTQYF. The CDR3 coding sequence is TGTGCCAGCAGTGAAGCGCCTAATACGCAGTATTTT. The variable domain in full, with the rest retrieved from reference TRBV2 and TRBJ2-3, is EPEVTQTPSHQVTQMGQEVILRCVPISNHLYFYWYRQILGQKVEFLVSFYNNEISEKSEIFDDQFSVERPDGSNFTLKIRSTKLEDSAMYFCASSEAPNTQYFGPGTRLTVL.

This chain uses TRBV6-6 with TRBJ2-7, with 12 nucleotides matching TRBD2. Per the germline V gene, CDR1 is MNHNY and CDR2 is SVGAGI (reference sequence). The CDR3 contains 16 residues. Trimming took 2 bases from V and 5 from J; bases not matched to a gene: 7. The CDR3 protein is CASSYDPTSGGDEQYF. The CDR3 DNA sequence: TGTGCCAGCAGTTACGATCCGACTAGCGGGGGTGACGAGCAGTACTTC.

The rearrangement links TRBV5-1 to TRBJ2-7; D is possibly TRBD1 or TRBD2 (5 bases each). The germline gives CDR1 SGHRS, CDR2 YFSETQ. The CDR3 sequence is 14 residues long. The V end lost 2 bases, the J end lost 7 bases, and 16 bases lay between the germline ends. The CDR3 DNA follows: TGCGCCAGCAGCTTTGGGACGCCCGTGGGGGAGCAGTACTTC. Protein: CASSFGTPVGEQYF.

The CDR3 loop is CASSLVSRTDYGYTF. The CDR3 region has the DNA TGTGCCAGCAGCTTAGTGAGTCGGACAGACTATGGCTACACCTTC. This chain connects TRBV7-8 to TRBJ1-2; TRBD1 might be the D (6 bases). The CDR3 has 15 residues. Trimming left V 1 base short and J 3 bases short, with 12 bases between. The germline gives CDR1 SGHVS, CDR2 FQNEAQ.

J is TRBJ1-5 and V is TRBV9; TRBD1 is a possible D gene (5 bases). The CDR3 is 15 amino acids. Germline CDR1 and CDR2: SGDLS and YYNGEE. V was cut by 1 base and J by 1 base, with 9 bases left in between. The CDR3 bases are TGTGCCAGCAGCGTACAGGGAGAGAGCAATCAGCCCCAGCATTTT. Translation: CASSVQGESNQPQHF.

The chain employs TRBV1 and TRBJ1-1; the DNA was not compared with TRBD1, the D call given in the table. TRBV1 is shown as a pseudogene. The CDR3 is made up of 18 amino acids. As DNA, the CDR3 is TGCACCAGCAGCCAAGATTTGGATCAGGGGCTCAAGAACACTGAAGCTTTCTTT. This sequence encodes CTSSQDLDQGLKNTEAFF.

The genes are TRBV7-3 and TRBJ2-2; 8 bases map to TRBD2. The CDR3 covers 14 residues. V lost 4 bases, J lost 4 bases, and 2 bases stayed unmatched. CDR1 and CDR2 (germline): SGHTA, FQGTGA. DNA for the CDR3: TGTGCCAGCAGCTCGACTAGCGTCACCGGGGAGCTGTTTTTT. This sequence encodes CASSSTSVTGELFF.

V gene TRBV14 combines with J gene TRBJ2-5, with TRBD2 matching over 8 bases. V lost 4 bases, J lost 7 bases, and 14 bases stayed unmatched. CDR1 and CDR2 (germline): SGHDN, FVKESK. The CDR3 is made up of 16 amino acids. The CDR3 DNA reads TGTGCCAGCAGCCCGAACCCCGGGGGGGCAGGAGGGACCCAGTACTTC. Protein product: CASSPNPGGAGGTQYF.

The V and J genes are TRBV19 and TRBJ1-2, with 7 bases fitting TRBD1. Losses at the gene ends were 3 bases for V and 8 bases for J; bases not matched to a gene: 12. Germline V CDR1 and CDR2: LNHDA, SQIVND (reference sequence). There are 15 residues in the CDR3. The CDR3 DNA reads TGTGCCAGTAGTATCGGTACAGGGGTAGTAGTCGGCTACACCTTC. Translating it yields CASSIGTGVVVGYTF.

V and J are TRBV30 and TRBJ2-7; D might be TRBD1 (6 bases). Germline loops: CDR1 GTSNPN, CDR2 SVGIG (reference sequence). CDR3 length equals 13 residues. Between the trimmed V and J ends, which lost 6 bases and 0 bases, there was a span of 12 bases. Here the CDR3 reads CACRTVSSYEQYF. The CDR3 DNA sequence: TGTGCCTGCCGGACAGTGAGCTCCTACGAGCAGTACTTC. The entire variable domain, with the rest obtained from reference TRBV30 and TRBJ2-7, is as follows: SQTIHQWPATLVQPVGSPLSLECTVEGTSNPNLYWYRQAAGRGLQLLFYSVGIGQISSEVPQNLSASRPQDRQFILSSKKLLLSDSGFYLCACRTVSSYEQYFGPGTRLTVT.

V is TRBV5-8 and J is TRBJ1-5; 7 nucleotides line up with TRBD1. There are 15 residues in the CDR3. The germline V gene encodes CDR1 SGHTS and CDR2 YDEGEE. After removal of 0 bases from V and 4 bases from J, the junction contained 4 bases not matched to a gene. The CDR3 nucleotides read TGTGCCAGCAGCTTGGGGGACAGACTTAATCAGCCCCAGCATTTT. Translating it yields CASSLGDRLNQPQHF.

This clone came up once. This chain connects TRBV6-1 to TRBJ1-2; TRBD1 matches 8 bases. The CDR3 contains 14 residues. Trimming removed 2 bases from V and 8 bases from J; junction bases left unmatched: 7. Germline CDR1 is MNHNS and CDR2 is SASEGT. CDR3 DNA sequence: TGTGCCAGCAGTGAAAGGCGGACAGGGTTCGGCTACACCTTC. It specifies CASSERRTGFGYTF.

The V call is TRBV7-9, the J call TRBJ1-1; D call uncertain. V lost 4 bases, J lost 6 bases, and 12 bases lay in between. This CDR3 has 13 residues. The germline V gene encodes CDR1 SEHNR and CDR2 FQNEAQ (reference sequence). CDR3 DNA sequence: TGTGCCAGCAGCTCACCTCAAACCCCTGAAGCTTTCTTT. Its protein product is CASSSPQTPEAFF. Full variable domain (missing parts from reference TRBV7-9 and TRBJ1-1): DTGVSQNPRHKITKRGQNVTFRCDPISEHNRLYWYRQTLGQGPEFLTYFQNEAQLEKSRLLSDRFSAERPKGSFSTLEIQRTEQGDSAMYLCASSSPQTPEAFFGQGTRLTVV.

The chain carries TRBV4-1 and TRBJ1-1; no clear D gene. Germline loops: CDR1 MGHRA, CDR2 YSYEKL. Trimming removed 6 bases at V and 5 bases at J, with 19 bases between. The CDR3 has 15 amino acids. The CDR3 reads CASRPSGEGLTEAFF. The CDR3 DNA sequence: TGCGCCAGCAGGCCCTCTGGGGAGGGATTGACTGAAGCTTTCTTT.

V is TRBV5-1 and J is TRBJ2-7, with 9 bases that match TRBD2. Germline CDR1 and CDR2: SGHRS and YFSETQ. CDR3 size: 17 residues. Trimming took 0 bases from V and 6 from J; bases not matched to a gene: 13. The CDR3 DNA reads TGCGCCAGCAGCTTGGCCGGAACAAGCGGGGGGCCCATCGAGCAGTACTTC. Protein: CASSLAGTSGGPIEQYF.

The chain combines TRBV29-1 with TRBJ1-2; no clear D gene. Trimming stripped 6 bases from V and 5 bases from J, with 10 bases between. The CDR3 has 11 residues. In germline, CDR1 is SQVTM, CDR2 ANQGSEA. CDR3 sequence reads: CSVSWGYGYTF. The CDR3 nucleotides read TGCAGCGTGAGCTGGGGATATGGCTACACCTTC. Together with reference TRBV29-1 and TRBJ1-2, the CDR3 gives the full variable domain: SAVISQKPSRDICQRGTSLTIQCQVDSQVTMMFWYRQQPGQSLTLIATANQGSEATYESGFVIDKFPISRPNLTFSTLTVSNMSPEDSSIYLCSVSWGYGYTFGSGTRLTVV.

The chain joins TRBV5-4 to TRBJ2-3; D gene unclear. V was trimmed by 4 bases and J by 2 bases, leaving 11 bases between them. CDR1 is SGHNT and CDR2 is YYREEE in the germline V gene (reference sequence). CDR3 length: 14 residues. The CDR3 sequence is CASSMHDFTDTQYF. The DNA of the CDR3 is TGTGCCAGCAGCATGCATGACTTCACAGATACGCAGTATTTT.

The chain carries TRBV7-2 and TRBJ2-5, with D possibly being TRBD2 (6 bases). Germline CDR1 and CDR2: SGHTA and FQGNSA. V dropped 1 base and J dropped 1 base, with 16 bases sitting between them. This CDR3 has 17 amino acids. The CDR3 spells CASSLVPWGGAQETQYF. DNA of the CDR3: TGTGCCAGCAGCTTAGTTCCATGGGGCGGGGCCCAAGAGACCCAGTACTTC.